This TCR beta chain was profiled in a study of CD8 T cells in ankylosing spondylitis. Study observations and caveats: As for the disease-linked clones, they showed a CD8+ phenotype and occurred at relatively low frequencies in peripheral blood. A TCR beta motif of under ten highly homologous variants appeared characteristic of ankylosing spondylitis blood. Some motif variants were previously reported in reactive arthritis synovial fluid and blood. The study looked at matched synovial fluid samples from ankylosing spondylitis patients. Disease-linked clones were reported to be significantly enriched there.

As the method for making TCR beta libraries, quantitative 5'-RACE with molecular barcodes was used. MiXCR, run by TCRdb on the 5' RACE reads, gives a single entry per CDR3 protein. The sample records about 220,000 distinct CDR3 sequences, around 7.9% being singletons. This clonotype was seen repeatedly, ten times or more. Its antigen is undetermined. The ends were cut back, 5 bases at V and 0 bases at J, with 10 bases in the middle. In germline, CDR1 is MNHEY, CDR2 SMNVEV (reference sequence). The CDR3 runs to 14 residues. The chain links TRBV27 to TRBJ1-1; TRBD1 is a possible D gene (5 bases). Material: blood, either unsorted or a sorted T cell fraction (not recorded which). The clonotype originates from a male donor with ankylosing spondylitis. The CDR3 bases are TGTGCCAGCAGTCCGACAGCTTTGAACACTGAAGCTTTCTTT. Protein sequence: CASSPTALNTEAFF.